What follows is one T cell receptor beta chain and its context. This clone's antigen is unknown. There are no base qualities to consult, and no much larger clone falls within one base. The CDR3 regions of human TCRbeta chains were analyzed by immunosequencing. Regarding the original processing steps: TCRs in the repertoires were matched against a reference library of SARS-CoV-2-specific TCRs that had been generated with the MIRA antigen-specificity platform. Breadth was defined as the fraction of unique TCRs that were SARS-CoV-2-associated. Depth was defined as the fraction of total T cells that were SARS-CoV-2-associated. Using the MIRA data, every spike-specific TCR was mapped to the spike region that the TCR reacted to and assigned to either a CD4 or a CD8 class. Log10-transformed breadth and depth values were compared by one-way ANOVA with Sidak's multiple comparisons tests. What TCRdb holds here is the immuneACCESS table cut down to in-frame rearrangements. Part of the clones is not present; checked against another copy, under half of the missing clones reflect an unresolved V gene, and the others are unexplained. That table gives V, J and clone size, and the DNA gave D and trimming. Across this sample there are 120,000 or so clones, with about 89% seen only once. The leading ten clones occupy 11% of the sample.

These data are taken from a study of T cell responses to AZD1222 COVID-19 vaccine (dated by TCRdb to about 2021). Some background on the complete study: A total of approximately 240 trial participants underwent TCR sequencing, of whom around 200 received two doses of AZD1222 and about 25 received two doses of the MenACWY control vaccine. Trial participants were enrolled into age subgroups of 18-55, 56-69 and 70-plus years, which contained 148, 28 and 57 TCR-sequenced participants, respectively.

The CDR3 runs 13 amino acids, cysteine and phenylalanine included. Solely the CDR3 DNA is kept, with 39 bases framed from the first base. Trimming removed 7 bases from V and 4 bases from J, leaving 13 bases between the germline ends. General conclusions and limits of the study: No day 14 peak-response samples were available, so repertoires were characterized only after the peak T cell response. After two AZD1222 doses, both the breadth and the depth of spike-specific TCRs were significantly higher than at day 0 and than in MenACWY recipients. Conclusions about previously exposed vaccinees are limited, since just five to seven AZD1222 recipients were seropositive for SARS-CoV-2 at baseline. In the small 56-69-year group, the increase in depth fell short of significance, most likely because of low power. Participants were mostly white British, with more females than males. The authors suggested clonal diversity may have been underestimated. The vaccine-associated CD4 TCRs covered the entire spike protein, and the dominant responses fell in regions 160-218 and 743-854. Reportedly, close to half of the unique spike-specific TCRs recognized epitopes lying outside the regions that are mutated in the B.1.351 and B.1.1.7 variants.

The time point tag for this specimen amounts to: baseline before first vaccination. The treatment or condition label here, explained by the study, means: meningococcal conjugate vaccine given as trial control. Vaccinee samples were obtained from the UK trials COV001 and COV002, which included a single-blind randomized controlled phase 2/3 trial of AZD1222 (ChAdOx1 nCoV-19) in healthy adults. For TCRbeta chain sequencing, PBMC samples were collected from trial participants at day 0 and at day 28 after the second dose. The rearranged chain carries TRBV12-3 or TRBV12-4 and TRBJ1-1; the D gene is possibly TRBD1, with 6 bases matching. This TCR came from an adult in good health. Specimen: peripheral blood, collected on day 0 of MenACWY control vaccination. The nucleotides read TGTGCCAGCACCCGCTCCAGGGGCACTGAAGCTTTCTTT. This encodes CASTRSRGTEAFF.